Below, 32 T cell receptor beta chains from the same sample are listed, as sequenced in a study of blood T cell repertoires in COVID-19. Sequenced by immunoSEQ multiplex PCR; TCRdb stores in-frame clones only, minus some. Of roughly 270,000 clones listed, roughly 85% are singletons. The sequencing sample was made of peripheral blood. The receptors derive from a man aged 50 or older with active or convalescent COVID-19.

In its sample, this clone was seen a few times. J is TRBJ1-1 and V is TRBV7-8, with 7 bases matching TRBD1. V was clipped by 4 bases and J by 4 bases; unmatched bases: 21. CDR3 length: 19 amino acids. Germline CDR1 is SGHVS and CDR2 is FQNEAQ. CDR3 sequence reads: CASSSGRRDRDRVGTEAFF. The CDR3 coding sequence is TGTGCCAGCAGCTCCGGGCGGCGGGACAGAGATCGGGTTGGCACTGAAGCTTTCTTT. Looking up the rest from reference TRBV7-8 and TRBJ1-1 gives the full variable domain: GAGVSQSPRYKVAKRGQDVALRCDPISGHVSLFWYQQALGQGPEFLTYFQNEAQLDKSGLPSDRFFAERPEGSVSTLKIQRTQQEDSAVYLCASSSGRRDRDRVGTEAFFGQGTRLTVV.

The chain joins TRBV7-3 to TRBJ2-1; 9 bases are a match to TRBD1. Germline V CDR1 and CDR2: SGHTA, FQGTGA. The CDR3 covers 14 residues. Losses at the gene ends were 4 bases for V and 9 bases for J; bases not matched to a gene: 7. The CDR3 spells CASSSQGATSEQFF. CDR3 sequence (DNA): TGTGCCAGCAGCTCACAGGGGGCCACCAGTGAGCAGTTCTTC.

The chain employs TRBV9 and TRBJ2-7; 7 positions agree with TRBD1. The CDR3 runs to 13 residues. The trim removed 0 bases at V and 5 bases at J, leaving 2 bases unmatched. Germline V gives CDR1 SGDLS, CDR2 YYNGEE. The CDR3 protein is CASSVGTGDEQYF. CDR3 sequence (DNA): TGTGCCAGCAGCGTAGGGACAGGCGACGAGCAGTACTTC.

CDR3 bases: TGTGCCAGCAGGGGGGACAGGGTGTCCCCCTATAATTCACCCCTCCACTTT. It encodes CASRGDRVSPYNSPLHF. V usage is TRBV2 and J usage is TRBJ1-6; 9 bases fit TRBD1. The germline gives CDR1 SNHLY, CDR2 FYNNEI. V lost 6 bases and J lost 2; bases outside the gene matches: 8. CDR3 length equals 17 residues.

The chain carries TRBV21-1 and TRBJ1-5. TRBV21-1 is annotated as a pseudogene. CDR3 length: 15 amino acids. The CDR3 is CASSIIAPSDQPQHF. The CDR3 bases are TGTGCCAGCAGCATCATTGCCCCGAGCGATCAGCCCCAGCATTTT.

The rearrangement joins TRBV5-1 to TRBJ2-7, with 8 bases lining up with TRBD2. The CDR3 loop spans 15 amino acids. V lost 4 bases, J lost 7 bases, and 13 bases stayed unmatched. Germline assignment: CDR1 SGHRS and CDR2 YFSETQ. The CDR3 loop reads CASSQPGGLRSEQYF. In DNA, the CDR3 is TGCGCCAGCAGCCAACCGGGAGGGTTGAGATCGGAGCAGTACTTC.

The chain uses TRBV28 and TRBJ1-2; unclear D gene. The length of the CDR3 is 13 residues. The germline V and J ends were trimmed by 6 bases and 9 bases, with 17 bases remaining between them. Germline V CDR1 and CDR2: MDHEN, SYDVKM. This CDR3 reads CASSIRSPGSYTF. CDR3 sequence (DNA): TGTGCCAGCAGCATCAGATCGCCGGGGAGCTACACCTTC.

The chain combines TRBV10-3 with TRBJ1-5; 9 bases fit TRBD1. CDR3 length: 17 residues. The germline V gene has CDR1 ENHRY and CDR2 SYGVKD. The V and J ends lost 2 bases and 4 bases, in that order; junction bases with no gene match: 9. The CDR3, as DNA: TGTGCCATCAGTGAGACAGGGGGCATAACCTTAAATCAGCCCCAGCATTTT. Its protein is CAISETGGITLNQPQHF.

V is TRBV5-1 and J is TRBJ2-1; 8 bases are a match to TRBD2. The CDR3 has 15 residues. Germline V gene data show CDR1 as SGHRS and CDR2 as YFSETQ. Trimming cost V 2 bases and J 7 bases; bases outside gene matches: 8. The CDR3 reads CASSFEIAGKNEQFF. CDR3 bases: TGCGCCAGCAGCTTCGAGATAGCGGGGAAGAATGAGCAGTTCTTC.

The V call is TRBV12-3 or TRBV12-4, the J call TRBJ2-5; D call uncertain. Trimming shortened V by 8 bases and J by 0 bases, and 10 bases separated the two germline ends. The CDR3 length is 13 residues. The CDR3 protein is CASLRSDQETQYF. The DNA of the CDR3 is TGTGCCAGCCTAAGGAGTGACCAAGAGACCCAGTACTTC.

V and J are TRBV15 and TRBJ2-3; TRBD2 agrees at 11 bases. V was clipped by 0 bases and J by 2 bases; unmatched bases: 10. This CDR3 spans 19 amino acids. Germline V gives CDR1 LNHNV, CDR2 YYDKDF (reference sequence). The CDR3 DNA follows: TGTGCCACCAGCAGAGATTGGGGCGTAGCGGGAGGGAACACAGATACGCAGTATTTT. Encoded protein: CATSRDWGVAGGNTDTQYF.

This clone was detected only a few times. The chain couples TRBV18 to TRBJ2-7, with 9 bases identical to TRBD1. V shed 5 bases and J 4 bases; nucleotides not matched to a gene: 3. From germline, CDR1 is KGHSH and CDR2 LQKENI. CDR3 length: 13 amino acids. The CDR3 reads CASSAGTGYEQYF. As DNA, the CDR3 is TGTGCCAGCTCAGCCGGGACAGGGTACGAGCAGTACTTC. Full variable domain (rest looked up from reference TRBV18 and TRBJ2-7): NAGVMQNPRHLVRRRGQEARLRCSPMKGHSHVYWYRQLPEEGLKFMVYLQKENIIDESGMPKERFSAEFPKEGPSILRIQQVVRGDSAAYFCASSAGTGYEQYFGPGTRLTVT.

The chain employs TRBV7-2 and TRBJ2-7; D gene unclear. The CDR3 runs to 15 residues. The V gene lost 2 bases and the J gene lost 4 bases, with 15 bases spanning the gap. Germline V gene lookup returns CDR1 SGHTA and CDR2 FQGNSA. CDR3 residues: CASSLISESRYEQYF. The CDR3 DNA is TGTGCCAGCAGCTTAATCTCGGAGAGCCGTTACGAGCAGTACTTC.

This clone was observed a single time. This sequence joins TRBV28 and TRBJ1-1; no clear D. V lost 6 bases, J lost 1 base, and 12 bases lay in between. Germline V lookup: CDR1 MDHEN, CDR2 SYDVKM. CDR3 length: 14 residues. The CDR3 DNA sequence: TGTGCCAGCAGACCTCACACAGCGAACACTGAAGCTTTCTTT. Protein sequence: CASRPHTANTEAFF.

This rearrangement joins TRBV6-5 to TRBJ2-3, with D possibly matching TRBD1 (6 bases). Germline CDR1 MNHEY, CDR2 SVGAGI. The CDR3 runs 14 residues. With 5 bases removed from V and 6 bases from J, the gap between germline ends came to 15 bases. The CDR3 coding sequence is TGTGCCAGCAGTACCCGGGACACCGCGGATACGCAGTATTTT. Its translation is CASSTRDTADTQYF.

V gene TRBV9 combines with J gene TRBJ2-7; 8 positions match TRBD2. J gave up 6 bases and V 0 bases, and 11 bases lay outside the gene matches. This CDR3 is built from 16 residues. Germline V CDR1 and CDR2: SGDLS, YYNGEE. The CDR3 here is CASSVGMGLVDSEQYF. The CDR3 bases are TGTGCCAGCAGCGTAGGTATGGGACTAGTCGATTCCGAGCAGTACTTC.

This chain connects TRBV6-5 to TRBJ2-7; D ambiguous. CDR1 and CDR2 (germline): MNHEY, SVGAGI. Between the trimmed V and J ends, which lost 6 bases and 4 bases, there was a span of 16 bases. This CDR3 has 14 residues. The CDR3 DNA reads as TGTGCCAGCAGACTCGAGGCGGAAGAATACGAGCAGTACTTC. It translates to CASRLEAEEYEQYF.

The chain joins TRBV6-2 or TRBV6-3 to TRBJ2-1, with 7 bases identical to TRBD1. Trimming at V came to 0 bases and at J to 4 bases, leaving 6 bases not matched to a gene. This CDR3 contains 16 residues. Germline CDR1 is MNHEY and CDR2 is SVGEGT. DNA of the CDR3: TGTGCCAGCAGTTACTCTTTCGGGACAGCATACAATGAGCAGTTCTTC. Residues: CASSYSFGTAYNEQFF.

The chain's CDR3 is CASTRHLRGTDTQYF. CDR3 sequence (DNA): TGTGCCAGCACCCGACACCTCAGGGGCACAGATACGCAGTATTTT. This sequence joins TRBV6-5 and TRBJ2-3; TRBD1 is a possible D gene (5 bases). The V gene's germline CDR1 is MNHEY and CDR2 SVGAGI. Trimming stripped 7 bases from V and 1 base from J, with 15 bases between. The CDR3 loop spans 15 amino acids.

The chain recombines TRBV7-2 with TRBJ2-1, with 8 positions matching TRBD2. The germline gives CDR1 SGHTA, CDR2 FQGNSA. This CDR3 is 16 amino acids long. The J segment lost 2 bases and the V segment lost 5 bases, leaving 8 bases of the junction unmatched. The CDR3 here is CASSQSWTSPYNEQFF. DNA of the CDR3: TGTGCCAGCAGCCAATCTTGGACTAGCCCCTACAATGAGCAGTTCTTC.

The chain uses TRBV15 and TRBJ2-7; the match to TRBD1 covers 8 bases. The V gene end was trimmed by 5 bases and the J gene end by 4 bases; junction bases not matched to a gene: 7. Germline CDR1 LNHNV, CDR2 YYDKDF (reference sequence). This CDR3 contains 14 residues. CDR3 sequence: CATSAGTGGYEQYF. Here the CDR3 DNA reads TGTGCCACCAGCGCAGGGACAGGCGGGTACGAGCAGTACTTC.

The chain links TRBV11-2 to TRBJ2-1, with 13 bases identical to TRBD2. Trimming took 6 bases from V and 0 from J; bases not matched to a gene: 11. Germline V gene data show CDR1 as SGHAT and CDR2 as FQNNGV. CDR3 size: 19 residues. The DNA of the CDR3 is TGTGCCAGCAGATCCCCCTCGGGACTAGCGGGAAGCTCCTACAATGAGCAGTTCTTC. Residues: CASRSPSGLAGSSYNEQFF.

This clone was seen a handful of times. The rearrangement links TRBV2 to TRBJ1-5, with D unclear. The V end lost 4 bases, the J end lost 7 bases, and 11 bases lay between the germline ends. This CDR3 contains 13 residues. Germline CDR1 and CDR2: SNHLY and FYNNEI. The CDR3 DNA is TGTGCCAGCAGTGGGAATACGGGGCAGCCCCAGCATTTT. It yields the protein CASSGNTGQPQHF.

The V and J genes are TRBV25-1 and TRBJ2-1, with 10 nucleotides matching TRBD2. The germline V gene has CDR1 MGHDK and CDR2 SYGVNS. The CDR3 contains 18 residues. Germline trimming cut 4 bases from V and 3 bases from J; bases unmatched to any gene: 12. For the CDR3, the DNA is TGTGCCAGCAGTGTCGCAAGACGGAGCGGGAGGGTCTACAATGAGCAGTTCTTC. Translation: CASSVARRSGRVYNEQFF.

This chain's CDR3 is CASSIRGSYNEQFF. The CDR3 DNA sequence: TGTGCCAGTAGTATTAGGGGCTCCTACAATGAGCAGTTCTTC. V and J are TRBV19 and TRBJ2-1; D possibly corresponds to TRBD1 (5 bases). Trimming removed 3 bases at V and 0 bases at J, with 6 bases between. Germline lookup yields CDR1 LNHDA and CDR2 SQIVND (reference sequence). The CDR3 runs to 14 residues.

The genes are TRBV5-1 and TRBJ1-5, with TRBD1 matching over 10 bases. Unmatched junction bases numbered 4, after V lost 0 bases and J lost 7 bases. CDR1 is SGHRS and CDR2 is YFSETQ in the germline V gene. CDR3 size: 15 residues. CDR3 coding DNA: TGCGCCAGCAGCTTGGAGGGACAGGGGTCCCAGCCCCAGCATTTT. It specifies CASSLEGQGSQPQHF. The full variable domain, completed using reference TRBV5-1 and TRBJ1-5, is KAGVTQTPRYLIKTRGQQVTLSCSPISGHRSVSWYQQTPGQGLQFLFEYFSETQRNKGNFPGRFSGRQFSNSRSEMNVSTLELGDSALYLCASSLEGQGSQPQHFGDGTRLSIL.

The V call is TRBV6-5, the J call TRBJ2-3; D call uncertain. The CDR3 has 12 residues. The V gene lost 6 bases and the J gene lost 6 bases, with 10 bases spanning the gap. The V gene's germline CDR1 is MNHEY and CDR2 SVGAGI. The CDR3 loop reads CASRRGADTQYF. The CDR3 DNA follows: TGTGCCAGCAGAAGAGGAGCGGATACGCAGTATTTT.

Comments on this clone: At the DNA level, this CDR3 is encoded by other sequences in the same sample as well. The gene calls are TRBV5-1 and TRBJ1-2, with 7 bases that match TRBD1. Germline V gene data show CDR1 as SGHRS and CDR2 as YFSETQ. The trim removed 2 bases at V and 5 bases at J, leaving 3 bases unmatched. CDR3 size: 13 residues. The CDR3 region has the DNA TGCGCCAGCAGCTTAACAGGGGATTATGGCTACACCTTC. Residues: CASSLTGDYGYTF.

J is TRBJ2-7 and V is TRBV28; tentatively, D is TRBD2 (6 bases). Germline V gives CDR1 MDHEN, CDR2 SYDVKM. Trimming took 8 bases from V and 2 from J, leaving 19 bases between them. This CDR3 contains 15 residues. CDR3 in DNA: TGTGCCAGCTCTACTAGCCCTGGTTTCCCCTACGAGCAGTACTTC. This codes for CASSTSPGFPYEQYF.

CDR3 sequence: CASSPPGQGRNEQFF. The CDR3 nucleotides are TGTGCCAGCTCACCCCCGGGACAGGGACGGAATGAGCAGTTCTTC. The genes are TRBV18 and TRBJ2-1; 9 positions agree with TRBD1. CDR3 length equals 15 residues. The junction had 7 bases not matched to a gene; V was cut back by 3 bases and J by 7 bases. CDR1 is KGHSH, CDR2 LQKENI, per germline.

The rearrangement links TRBV28 to TRBJ2-1; D possibly corresponds to TRBD1 (7 bases). Deletions cut 2 bases from V and 14 bases from J, with 16 bases between. The CDR3 is 13 amino acids. Germline loops: CDR1 MDHEN, CDR2 SYDVKM. The DNA of the CDR3 is TGTGCCAGCAGTTTAATCAGGGGGGTCATGGAGTTCTTC. This translates into CASSLIRGVMEFF.

The V and J genes are TRBV7-9 and TRBJ2-3; 12 bases are a match to TRBD2. Losses at the gene ends were 5 bases for V and 4 bases for J; bases not matched to a gene: 13. Germline V gives CDR1 SEHNR, CDR2 FQNEAQ (reference sequence). The CDR3 runs 18 residues. The CDR3 is CASSRAASGRGAADTQYF. The CDR3 DNA is TGTGCCAGCAGCCGCGCGGCTAGCGGGAGGGGGGCGGCAGATACGCAGTATTTT.